Given below is one T cell receptor beta chain in context. CDR3 size: 16 residues. Between the trimmed V and J ends, which lost 5 bases and 5 bases, there was a span of 21 bases. Per the germline V gene, CDR1 is SGHTA and CDR2 is FQGNSA. The record originates from a study of blood T cell repertoires in COVID-19. In the study's own analysis: Using reference gene primer amplification, nucleated cell counts were estimated. Assay used: immunoSEQ multiplex PCR; TCRdb lists only in-frame clones, some missing. V, J and clone size derive from that table, while D and trimming were established from the DNA sequence. The sample contains some 250,000 clones, 88% of which appear only once.

Sequencing was carried out using peripheral blood. The clonotype originates from a woman aged 40 to 55 who had recovered from COVID-19. V gene TRBV7-2 combines with J gene TRBJ1-1; possible D gene TRBD1, 6 bases. The CDR3 nucleotides are TGTGCCAGCAGCCAGGCCAGGGGTGGTTCGATTACTGAAGCTTTCTTT. Its translation: CASSQARGGSITEAFF.